This T cell receptor beta chain came from a study of cytomegalovirus exposure and HLA in healthy donors. PCR used 60 Vbeta primers and 13 Jbeta primers. This table comes from immunoSEQ multiplex PCR, and its TCRdb copy is limited to in-frame clones, with some not included. The sample has nearly 110,000 clones, roughly 70% seen once. Germline V lookup: CDR1 LGHNA, CDR2 YSLEER. The V gene lost 0 bases and the J gene lost 4 bases, with 12 bases spanning the gap. This CDR3 has 15 amino acids. Sequenced material: PBMCs. The rearrangement joins TRBV4-3 to TRBJ1-1, with D possibly TRBD1 on 5 matching bases. The TCR sequence derives from a male donor in good health and CMV-seropositive. The CDR3 DNA reads as TGCGCCAGCAGCCAAGAAGTAGGGGTTGGCACTGAAGCTTTCTTT. Amino acids: CASSQEVGVGTEAFF.